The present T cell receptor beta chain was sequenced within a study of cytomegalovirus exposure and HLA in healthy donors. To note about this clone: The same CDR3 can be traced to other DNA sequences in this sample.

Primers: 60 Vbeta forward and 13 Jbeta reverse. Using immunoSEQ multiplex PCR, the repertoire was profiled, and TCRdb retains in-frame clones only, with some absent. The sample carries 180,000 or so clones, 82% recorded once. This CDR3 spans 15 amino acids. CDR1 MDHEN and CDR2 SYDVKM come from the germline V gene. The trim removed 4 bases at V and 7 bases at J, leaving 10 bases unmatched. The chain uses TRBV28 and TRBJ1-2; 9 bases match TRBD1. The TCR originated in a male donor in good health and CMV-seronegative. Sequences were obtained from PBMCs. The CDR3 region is CASSSSSQGARGYTF. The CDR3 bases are TGTGCCAGCAGTTCCTCTTCACAGGGGGCACGTGGCTACACCTTC.